This T cell receptor (beta chain) was identified during a study of identical twins. Regarding the study as a whole: Low generation probability was overrepresented in out-of-frame alpha sequences shared by twins.

From the 5' RACE reads, TCRdb called clonotypes with MiXCR, one entry per CDR3 protein. The table has approximately 700,000 distinct CDR3 sequences, around 6% seen once. A few counts support this clonotype. Its antigen is unknown. The length of the CDR3 is 12 residues. V was pared by 8 bases and J by 6 bases, with 11 bases between. Germline lookup yields CDR1 SGHAT and CDR2 FQNNGV. This receptor was taken from a man aged 18 to 30 in good health. Sequencing was done on a sample of naive T cells sorted from blood. The rearrangement joins TRBV11-2 to TRBJ2-1; a weak D match, TRBD1 (6 bases). The CDR3 region has the DNA TGTGCCAGCTCTACAGGGACCAATGAGCAGTTCTTC. Amino acid sequence: CASSTGTNEQFF.